This T cell receptor beta chain came from a study of blood T cells in healthy people across ages. This clonotype was counted between two and nine times. The CDR3 covers 12 residues. CDR1 is MNHNY and CDR2 is SVGAGI in the germline V gene (reference sequence). V was pared by 7 bases and J by 4 bases, with 11 bases between. The use of a sample-barcoded 5' primer and a J-beta primer mix characterized a second PCR of about 7 to 12 cycles. TCRdb re-analysed the 5' RACE reads in MiXCR, keeping a single row per CDR3 protein. The sample gives about 1,500,000 distinct CDR3 sequences, 42% of which show up once; 7% to 9.5% is in the top ten.

The chain couples TRBV6-6 to TRBJ2-7; D perhaps matches TRBD1 (5 bases). The origin of this receptor is a woman younger than 35 in good health. The sequenced material came from blood. CDR3 coding DNA: TGTGCCAGCAAAGGGGATGGTTACGAGCAGTACTTC. Its protein product is CASKGDGYEQYF.